The clone carrying this TCR beta chain was detected a few times. No antigen is known for it. In germline, CDR1 is KGHDR, CDR2 SFDVKD. The CDR3 loop spans 17 amino acids. The V gene end was trimmed by 3 bases and the J gene end by 7 bases; junction bases not matched to a gene: 11. The sample comes from a study of blood T cells in healthy people across ages. Study-wide context: Per every two T cells, about one barcoded beta molecule was captured by template switching.

Study-level points and caveats: In these data, TCR beta diversity tracked strongly with naive T cell percentage. Fewer expanded clones and more diversity marked long-lived versus aged donors.

The second PCR ran about 7 to 12 cycles with a sample-barcoded 5' primer and J-beta primers. Each sample provided no less than 3 million CDR3-containing paired-end reads. TCRdb re-called the 5' RACE reads with MiXCR, one entry per CDR3 protein. The data show roughly 570,000 distinct CDR3 sequences, with approximately 27% seen just once and around 20% held by the top ten. This clonotype was sampled from a woman in her 70s in good health. The chain carries TRBV24-1 and TRBJ2-1, with 10 bases lining up with TRBD2. The source material was blood. This CDR3 reads CATSDPSGGSRENEQFF. In DNA form, the CDR3 reads TGTGCCACCAGTGATCCTAGCGGGGGATCAAGGGAAAATGAGCAGTTCTTC.